These 25 T cell receptor beta chains originate from one sample sequenced in a study of blood T cell repertoires in COVID-19. The protocol was immunoSEQ multiplex PCR, while the TCRdb copy is restricted to in-frame clones and leaves out a portion. This sample has 300,000 to 400,000 clones, with about 90% found just once. The material sequenced was peripheral blood. The source of these receptors is a woman under 30 who had recovered from COVID-19.

The chain links TRBV4-1 to TRBJ2-6, with D perhaps TRBD2 (6 bases). V lost 2 bases and J 4 bases, leaving 21 bases between the germline ends. Per the germline V gene, CDR1 is MGHRA and CDR2 is YSYEKL. This CDR3 is built from 19 residues. CDR3 DNA sequence: TGCGCCAGCAGCCAAAGTTACGGGGGTCTTGGGTCCGGGGCCAACGTCCTGACTTTC. Amino acids: CASSQSYGGLGSGANVLTF.

This chain connects TRBV4-3 to TRBJ1-2; D gene unclear. The V gene's germline CDR1 is LGHNA and CDR2 YSLEER. The CDR3 length is 16 residues. Trimming cost V 0 bases and J 2 bases, with 13 bases left between them. The CDR3 nucleotides are TGCGCCAGCAGCCAAGATTACGGAGATACCAACTATGGCTACACCTTC. Translation: CASSQDYGDTNYGYTF.

The chain carries TRBV5-4 and TRBJ2-7; 9 bases agree with TRBD1. With V trimmed by 4 bases and J by 5 bases, 16 bases remained unmatched. The germline CDR1 and CDR2 sequences are SGHNT and YYREEE (reference sequence). CDR3 length: 17 amino acids. Here the CDR3 DNA reads TGTGCCAGCAGCCCGACTCCGGGGACAGGGAAGATCGACGAGCAGTACGTC. The encoded protein is CASSPTPGTGKIDEQYV.

This chain connects TRBV9 to TRBJ2-3; TRBD2 matches at 7 bases. V lost 4 bases, J lost 4 bases, and 15 bases stayed unmatched. CDR1 SGDLS and CDR2 YYNGEE come from the germline V gene. The CDR3 consists of 17 residues. The CDR3 DNA reads as TGTGCCAGCAGCCCCCGAGGACTAGTTCGGTCCTCAGATACGCAGTATTTT. This translates into CASSPRGLVRSSDTQYF.

The rearrangement joins TRBV7-9 to TRBJ2-1, with D tentatively TRBD2 (8 bases). The V gene's germline CDR1 is SEHNR and CDR2 FQNEAQ (reference sequence). The CDR3 loop spans 18 amino acids. Trimming took 5 bases from V and 3 from J, leaving 23 bases between them. The CDR3 bases are TGTGCCAGCAGCGACAACAGGGGTGAGCGGGAGAACTACAATGAGCAGTTCTTC. Translation: CASSDNRGERENYNEQFF.

The chain joins TRBV7-9 to TRBJ1-5; 8 bases agree with TRBD1. The germline V gene has CDR1 SEHNR and CDR2 FQNEAQ (reference sequence). After removal of 3 bases from V and 6 bases from J, the junction contained 7 bases not matched to a gene. The CDR3 covers 15 residues. The DNA of the CDR3 is TGTGCCAGCAGCTTTACCGGACAGGGCAGTCAGCCCCAGCATTTT. Amino acid sequence: CASSFTGQGSQPQHF.

In its sample, this clone was seen once. The chain joins TRBV18 to TRBJ1-5; D remains unclear. With 3 bases removed from V and 4 bases from J, the gap between germline ends came to 7 bases. Per germline, CDR1 KGHSH and CDR2 LQKENI. The CDR3 runs 13 residues. The CDR3: CASSPGGNQPQHF. The CDR3 DNA reads as TGTGCCAGCTCACCGGGAGGAAATCAGCCCCAGCATTTT.

The DNA for the CDR3 is TGTGCCTGGGGGCGACAGGGAGACCAGCCCCAGCATTTT. Translated: CAWGRQGDQPQHF. V is TRBV30 and J is TRBJ1-5; TRBD1 agrees at 7 bases. This CDR3 contains 13 residues. Looked up from germline, CDR1 is GTSNPN and CDR2 is SVGIG (reference sequence). The trim removed 5 bases at V and 7 bases at J, leaving 8 bases unmatched.

The chain carries TRBV7-8 and TRBJ2-2; the D is unclear. Germline values: CDR1 SGHVS, CDR2 FQNEAQ. V dropped 2 bases and J dropped 1 base, with 8 bases sitting between them. This CDR3 is 15 amino acids long. In nucleotides, the CDR3 is TGTGCCAGCAGCTTATCCCCCAGGAACACCGGGGAGCTGTTTTTT. The encoded protein is CASSLSPRNTGELFF.

The rearrangement uses TRBV15 and TRBJ2-1; 9 nucleotides agree with TRBD2. The germline gives CDR1 LNHNV, CDR2 YYDKDF (reference sequence). Unmatched junction bases numbered 7, after V lost 0 bases and J lost 4 bases. CDR3 length: 17 amino acids. Here the CDR3 DNA reads TGTGCCACCAGCAGAGATTTCCTAGCGGGGCTATACAATGAGCAGTTCTTC. It codes for CATSRDFLAGLYNEQFF.

The V gene is TRBV28, the J gene TRBJ2-1; 10 bases align to TRBD2. The J segment lost 3 bases and the V segment lost 1 base, leaving 6 bases of the junction unmatched. In germline, CDR1 is MDHEN, CDR2 SYDVKM. The CDR3 runs 17 residues. The CDR3 spells CASSLLGLAGVYNEQFF. The CDR3, as DNA: TGTGCCAGCAGTTTATTAGGGCTAGCGGGAGTCTACAATGAGCAGTTCTTC.

The chain recombines TRBV20-1 with TRBJ2-1; 8 nucleotides match TRBD2. This CDR3 is 15 amino acids long. The V gene end was trimmed by 3 bases and the J gene end by 4 bases; junction bases not matched to a gene: 8. In germline, CDR1 is DFQATT, CDR2 SNEGSKA (reference sequence). This CDR3 is CSASAQAGAYNEQFF. In nucleotides, the CDR3 is TGCAGTGCTAGTGCACAAGCGGGAGCGTACAATGAGCAGTTCTTC.

Remarks on this clone: Relative to the germline gene, one junction end is altered; a read error may explain this. The V call is TRBV4-1, the J call TRBJ2-1; 10 bases line up with TRBD2. Germline loops: CDR1 MGHRA, CDR2 YSYEKL. CDR3 size: 16 residues. The CDR3 bases are TGTGCCAGCAGCCAAGGGGCTAGCGGGAGTTGGGATGAGCAGTTCTTC. Residues: CASSQGASGSWDEQFF.

The V and J genes are TRBV6-6 and TRBJ2-7; 8 nucleotides align to TRBD1. The CDR3 is 15 residues long. Germline assignment: CDR1 MNHNY and CDR2 SVGAGI (reference sequence). The V and J ends lost 5 bases and 0 bases, in that order; junction bases with no gene match: 6. CDR3 nucleotide sequence: TGTGCCAGCAGTACCCAGGGGGCCCCCTCCTACGAGCAGTACGTC. As protein: CASSTQGAPSYEQYV.

The chain is built from TRBV7-8 and TRBJ1-2; D is undetermined. With 5 bases removed from V and 6 bases from J, the gap between germline ends came to 19 bases. Germline V CDR1 and CDR2: SGHVS, FQNEAQ. The CDR3 sequence is 15 residues long. This chain's CDR3 is CASSTRFRGFDGYTF. The CDR3 DNA follows: TGTGCCAGCAGCACCAGGTTTCGTGGGTTTGATGGCTACACCTTC.

V gene TRBV4-1 combines with J gene TRBJ2-3; 9 nucleotides agree with TRBD2. The CDR3 runs to 15 residues. The J segment lost 1 base and the V segment lost 5 bases, leaving 4 bases of the junction unmatched. CDR1 is MGHRA and CDR2 is YSYEKL in the germline V gene. In DNA, the CDR3 is TGCGCCAGCAGCTGGACTAGCGATGGCACAGATACGCAGTATTTT. It codes for CASSWTSDGTDTQYF.

The rearrangement uses TRBV7-2 and TRBJ2-1, with 8 bases fitting TRBD2. CDR1 and CDR2 (germline): SGHTA, FQGNSA. CDR3 length: 16 residues. V shed 5 bases and J 7 bases; nucleotides not matched to a gene: 13. CDR3 DNA sequence: TGTGCCAGCAGCCCAAGGTGGCTAGCGGGTCAGAATGAGCAGTTCTTC. It yields the protein CASSPRWLAGQNEQFF.

The chain employs TRBV4-1 and TRBJ1-5; 7 bases match TRBD1. J was trimmed by 2 bases and V by 1 base; bases with no gene match: 11. CDR3 length: 18 amino acids. The germline CDR1 and CDR2 sequences are MGHRA and YSYEKL. In DNA form, the CDR3 reads TGCGCCAGCAGCCAAGGTAGGACAGGCGGCTGGGGCAATCAGCCCCAGCATTTT. Translation gives CASSQGRTGGWGNQPQHF.

V and J are TRBV5-1 and TRBJ2-3; 12 bases line up with TRBD2. Germline V lookup: CDR1 SGHRS, CDR2 YFSETQ. Losses at the gene ends were 0 bases for V and 4 bases for J; bases not matched to a gene: 6. The CDR3 covers 17 residues. CDR3 sequence reads: CASSLVRTSGRPDTQYF. The CDR3 DNA sequence: TGCGCCAGCAGCTTGGTTCGTACTAGCGGGAGGCCAGATACGCAGTATTTT.

This chain uses TRBV24-1 with TRBJ1-2; possible D gene TRBD1, 6 bases. The CDR3 loop spans 14 amino acids. CDR1 KGHDR and CDR2 SFDVKD come from the germline V gene. V dropped 0 bases and J dropped 8 bases, with 12 bases sitting between them. The CDR3 here is CATSDLDRSDGYTF. The DNA of the CDR3 is TGTGCCACCAGTGATTTGGACAGGTCGGACGGCTACACCTTC.

This chain uses TRBV9 with TRBJ2-5, with 8 bases matching TRBD2. J was trimmed by 7 bases and V by 1 base; bases with no gene match: 12. The CDR3 sequence is 16 residues long. CDR1 is SGDLS and CDR2 is YYNGEE in the germline V gene. DNA for the CDR3: TGTGCCAGCAGCGTACAAGACCCGGGACTAGGGGGGACCCAGTACTTC. It yields the protein CASSVQDPGLGGTQYF. Full variable domain (missing parts from reference TRBV9 and TRBJ2-5): DSGVTQTPKHLITATGQRVTLRCSPRSGDLSVYWYQQSLDQGLQFLIQYYNGEERAKGNILERFSAQQFPDLHSELNLSSLELGDSALYFCASSVQDPGLGGTQYFGPGTRLLVL.

The chain uses TRBV7-2 and TRBJ2-3; D is ambiguous. The CDR3 extends over 12 amino acids. Germline values: CDR1 SGHTA, CDR2 FQGNSA. Trimming took off 7 bases at V and 2 bases at J, with 7 bases between the two ends. The CDR3 region has the DNA TGTGCCAGCACCCAAAACACAGATACGCAGTATTTT. Encoded protein: CASTQNTDTQYF.

This chain uses TRBV4-3 with TRBJ2-2; the match to TRBD2 covers 10 bases. Germline assignment: CDR1 LGHNA and CDR2 YSLEER. CDR3 length equals 17 residues. Germline trimming cut 1 base from V and 7 bases from J; bases unmatched to any gene: 9. CDR3 residues: CASSQGPSGGRGGELFF. The CDR3 DNA is TGCGCCAGCAGCCAAGGTCCTAGCGGGGGACGGGGCGGGGAGCTGTTTTTT.

The chain recombines TRBV20-1 with TRBJ1-2, with a possible D match to TRBD1 (6 bases). CDR1 is DFQATT, CDR2 SNEGSKA, per germline (reference sequence). With 3 bases removed from V and 7 bases from J, the gap between germline ends came to 24 bases. The CDR3 covers 16 residues. CDR3 sequence: CSASVAGRRGPGGYTF. CDR3 bases: TGCAGTGCTAGTGTTGCGGGTCGCAGGGGCCCAGGTGGCTACACCTTC.

The chain uses TRBV2 and TRBJ2-1; 14 nucleotides agree with TRBD2. CDR1 and CDR2 from the germline V gene are SNHLY and FYNNEI. The CDR3 length is 18 residues. With 6 bases clipped from V and 3 bases from J, the junction kept 10 bases outside the gene matches. The CDR3 reads CASRGGTSGSSGYNEQFF. CDR3 in DNA: TGTGCCAGCAGAGGAGGGACTAGCGGGAGTTCTGGCTACAATGAGCAGTTCTTC.